This T cell receptor (beta chain) was retrieved from a study of blood T cell repertoires in COVID-19. Study-wide context: Samples of COVID-19 (acute and convalescent) were obtained from the United States, Italy and Spain. T cells, B-cell-depleted T cells, or PBMCs supplied cDNA or gDNA.

In the authors' methods: Amplifying reference gene primers gave estimates of nucleated cell counts. The repertoire was sequenced with immunoSEQ multiplex PCR; TCRdb's copy has only in-frame clones and lacks some. V, J and clone size are those of that table, while D and trimming were read from the DNA. Of about 240,000 clones in the sample, 85% to 90% were seen once. This clone was seen only a few times. V was trimmed by 5 bases and J by 6 bases, leaving 17 bases between them. The germline CDR1 and CDR2 sequences are SGHTA and FQGNSA. This CDR3 is 15 amino acids long. The Seattle patients joined while their infection was active and were tracked longitudinally afterward.

The sample was peripheral blood. The sequence was obtained from a woman aged 45-60 years with COVID-19, enrolled during active disease. The V gene is TRBV7-2, the J gene TRBJ1-5, with D uncertain. The CDR3 nucleotides are TGTGCCAGCAGCCCGTCGTGGGGAGGCGGTCAGCCCCAGCATTTT. As protein: CASSPSWGGGQPQHF. Full variable domain (outside the CDR3, taken from reference TRBV7-2 and TRBJ1-5): GAGVSQSPSNKVTEKGKDVELRCDPISGHTALYWYRQSLGQGLEFLIYFQGNSAPDKSGLPSDRFSAERTGGSVSTLTIQRTQQEDSAVYLCASSPSWGGGQPQHFGDGTRLSIL.